Sequencing of this T cell receptor (beta chain) was carried out in a study of blood T cell repertoires in COVID-19. Germline V lookup: CDR1 MDHEN, CDR2 SYDVKM. V lost 4 bases, J lost 1 base, and 11 bases lay in between. There are 15 residues in the CDR3. Assay used: immunoSEQ multiplex PCR; TCRdb lists only in-frame clones, some missing. The sample contains roughly 250,000 clones, approximately 88% of which appear only once. The sequenced sample was PBMCs or T cells enriched from blood (not recorded which). V and J are TRBV28 and TRBJ1-5, with D possibly being TRBD1 (5 bases). The receptor was isolated from a woman aged 35 to 49 who had been exposed to COVID-19. The CDR3 nucleotides are TGTGCCAGCAGTTACGGAGGGACGAGCAATCAGCCCCAGCATTTT. Translation: CASSYGGTSNQPQHF. The full variable domain, in which reference TRBV28 and TRBJ1-5 provide the parts outside the CDR3, is DVKVTQSSRYLVKRTGEKVFLECVQDMDHENMFWYRQDPGLGLRLIYFSYDVKMKEKGDIPEGYSVSREKKERFSLILESASTNQTSMYLCASSYGGTSNQPQHFGDGTRLSIL.